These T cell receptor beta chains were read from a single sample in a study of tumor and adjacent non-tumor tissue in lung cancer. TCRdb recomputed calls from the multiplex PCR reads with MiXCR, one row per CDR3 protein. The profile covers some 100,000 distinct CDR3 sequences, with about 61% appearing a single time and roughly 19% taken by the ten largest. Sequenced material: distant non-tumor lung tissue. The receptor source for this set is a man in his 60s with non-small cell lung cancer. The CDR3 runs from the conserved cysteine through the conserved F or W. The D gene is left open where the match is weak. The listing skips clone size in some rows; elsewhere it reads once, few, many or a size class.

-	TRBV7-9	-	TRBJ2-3	TGTGCCAGCAATTCTACAGATACGCAGTATTTT	CASNSTDTQYF
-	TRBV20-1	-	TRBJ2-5	TGCTGTGTTTCCCCTCGACAGGCCCTAATCCAAGAGACCCAGTACTTC	CCVSPRQALIQETQYF
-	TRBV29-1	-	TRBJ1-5	TGCAGCGTTGGCGACGGGTGGGATCAGCCCCAGCACTTC	CSVGDGWDQPQHF
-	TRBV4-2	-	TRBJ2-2	TGTGCCAGCGGCCCGCGAGGTGACAGTAACACCGGGGAGCTGTTTTTT	CASGPRGDSNTGELFF
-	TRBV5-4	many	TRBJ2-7	TGTGCCAGCAGCTTGGACAGGCAGTACGAGCAGTACTTC	CASSLDRQYEQYF
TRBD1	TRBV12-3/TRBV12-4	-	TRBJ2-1	TGTACCAGCAGATGTGGGACAGGGGGTTACAATGAGCAGCTCTTC	CTSRCGTGGYNEQLF
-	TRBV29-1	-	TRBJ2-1	TGTAGCGTGTGGACTGACAATGAGGAGTTCTTC	CSVWTDNEEFF
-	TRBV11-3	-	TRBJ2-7	TGTGTCAGCAGCGCCGGTGGGAGTTTCTACGAGCGGTACTTC	CVSSAGGSFYERYF
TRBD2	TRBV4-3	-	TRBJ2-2	TGCACCAGCAGTCCTAGCGGGACTGGCACCGGGGAGCTGTTTTTT	CTSSPSGTGTGELFF
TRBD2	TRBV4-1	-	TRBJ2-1	TGCGCCACCAGGCAAGAAGATAGCGGGGGGGCCGCTGAGCAGTTCTTC	CATRQEDSGGAAEQFF
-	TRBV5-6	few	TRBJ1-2	TGTGCCAGCAATTTGCAGCGAACGGCCTATGGCTACACCTTC	CASNLQRTAYGYTF
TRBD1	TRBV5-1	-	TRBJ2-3	TGCGCCAGCAGCTTGGGGGACAGGCAATCTGCAGATACGCAGTATTTT	CASSLGDRQSADTQYF
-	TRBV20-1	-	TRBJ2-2	TGCAGTACTAGAGGCCGACACCAGAACACCGGGGAGCTGTTTTTT	CSTRGRHQNTGELFF
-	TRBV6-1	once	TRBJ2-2	TGTGCGATCAAACCTCTCGGCCCCGGGGAGCTGCTTTTT	CAIKPLGPGELLF
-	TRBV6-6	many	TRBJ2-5	TGTGCCAGCAGTCAGAAAGGGGGAGTTGCTATAGACGAGAAAGAGACCCAGTACTTC	CASSQKGGVAIDEKETQYF
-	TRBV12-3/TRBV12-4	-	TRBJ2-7	TGTGCCAGCATTCCCCCCAGGACTACGACCGAGCAGTACTTC	CASIPPRTTTEQYF
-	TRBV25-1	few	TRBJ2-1	TGTGCCAGCAGTGTCGCTACGAAGGGGGACAATGAGCAGTTCTTC	CASSVATKGDNEQFF
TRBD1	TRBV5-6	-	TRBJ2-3	TGTGTCAGTAGCCCCGACAGGGGGCGGGGCACAGATACGCAGTATTTT	CVSSPDRGRGTDTQYF
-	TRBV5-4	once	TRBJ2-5	TGTGCCACCAGCTTGAGGCGGGATCAAGAGACCCAGTACTTC	CATSLRRDQETQYF
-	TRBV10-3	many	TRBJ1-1	TGTGCCATCAGTGAGTCAGGGACACACACTGAAGCTTTCTTT	CAISESGTHTEAFF
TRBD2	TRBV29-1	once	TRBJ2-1	TGCAGCATTGTTCTCGCGGGGGGCATTGTCAATGAGCAGTTCTTC	CSIVLAGGIVNEQFF
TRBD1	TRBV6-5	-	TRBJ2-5	TGTGACAGCAGTTACCTGACGACAGGGCGTCTGGAGACCCAGTACTTC	CDSSYLTTGRLETQYF
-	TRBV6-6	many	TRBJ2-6	TGTGGCAGCCAAAGGGGGGGCTCTGGGGCCAACGTCCTGACTTTC	CGSQRGGSGANVLTF
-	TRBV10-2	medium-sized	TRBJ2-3	TGCGCCAGCAGTTCTACGAATACGCAGTATTTT	CASSSTNTQYF
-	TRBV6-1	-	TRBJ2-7	TGTGTCAGCAGTACCGAAGGGGGCTACGAGCAGTACTTC	CVSSTEGGYEQYF
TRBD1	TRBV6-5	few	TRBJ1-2	TGTGCCAGCGGAAAATCGACAGGGGGCGATGAGAACTATGGCTACACCTTC	CASGKSTGGDENYGYTF
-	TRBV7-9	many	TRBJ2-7	TGTGCCAGCAGCTTAGTGGTAGGATTAAGGGCCTACGAGCAGTACTTC	CASSLVVGLRAYEQYF
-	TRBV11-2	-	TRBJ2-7	TGTGCTAGCAGCTTCATAGCGGTTAGCTCCTACGAGCAGTACTTC	CASSFIAVSSYEQYF
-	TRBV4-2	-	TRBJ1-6	TGTACCAGCAGCCAAGAATGTGACACCTATAATTCACCCCTCCACTTT	CTSSQECDTYNSPLHF
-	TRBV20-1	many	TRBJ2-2	TGCAGTGCTAGTCCCACCGGGAACGATATCGGGGAGCTGTTTTTT	CSASPTGNDIGELFF
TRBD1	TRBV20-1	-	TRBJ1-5	TGCAGTGCTAGATCCGTGACAGGGGCACAGCCCCAGCATTTT	CSARSVTGAQPQHF
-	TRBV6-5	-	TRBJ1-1	TGTGCCTGCAGTCGACCTTATTATGGCACCGAAGCTTTCTTT	CACSRPYYGTEAFF
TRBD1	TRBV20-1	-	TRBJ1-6	TGCAGTGCTAGACATAACGGCAGGGGGCCTTCATCCCTCCACTTT	CSARHNGRGPSSLHF
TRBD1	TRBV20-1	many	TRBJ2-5	TGCAGTGCCTCAGGACAGGAGTACCAAGAGACCCAGTACTTC	CSASGQEYQETQYF
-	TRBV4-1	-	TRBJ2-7	TGCGCCAGTAGCCAAGGCACCTTAGGCGAGCAGTACTTC	CASSQGTLGEQYF
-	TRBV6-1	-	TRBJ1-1	TGTGCCAGCAGTGAAGCGGAGTCGGGGGCGGGCACTGAAGCTTTCTTT	CASSEAESGAGTEAFF
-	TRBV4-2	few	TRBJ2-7	TGTGCCAGCAGGCAAGAAGGTGGCTCTCGCGGGGACGAGCAGCACTTC	CASRQEGGSRGDEQHF
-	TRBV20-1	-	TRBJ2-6	TGCAGTGCTAGAGGCAGCTCTAGGGCCAACGTCCTGGCTTTC	CSARGSSRANVLAF
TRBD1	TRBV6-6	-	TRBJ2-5	TGTGCCAGTAGTTACTCGATACAGGGGGCTGGGGAGACCCAGTACTTC	CASSYSIQGAGETQYF
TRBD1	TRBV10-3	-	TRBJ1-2	TGTGCCATCTTTGGACAGGACAATGTCTACACCTTC	CAIFGQDNVYTF
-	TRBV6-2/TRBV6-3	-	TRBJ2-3	TGTGCAAGCAGTGACAACCTCCACACAGATACGCAGTATTTT	CASSDNLHTDTQYF
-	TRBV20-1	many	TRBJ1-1	TGCAGTGGGGTTGGGGAATGGGCGGGTGAAGCTTTCTTT	CSGVGEWAGEAFF
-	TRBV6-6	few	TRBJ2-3	TGTGCCAGCAGCCTAAGACAGGGAGCTAGCGCAGATACGCAGTATTTT	CASSLRQGASADTQYF
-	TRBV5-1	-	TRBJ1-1	TGCGCCAGTAGCTTGGAGGTCAGGACTGAAGCTTTCTTT	CASSLEVRTEAFF
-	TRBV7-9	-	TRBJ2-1	TGTGCCAGCCACATGTCAAGGGGGTTTATCTACAATGAGCAGTTCTTC	CASHMSRGFIYNEQFF
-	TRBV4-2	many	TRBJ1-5	TGTGCCAGCAGCCAAGACGGGACAAAGAGCAATCAGCCCCAGCATTTT	CASSQDGTKSNQPQHF
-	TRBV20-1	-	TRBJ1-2	TGCAGTGCTAGAGATCGGGGGGGCAGCTACACCTTC	CSARDRGGSYTF
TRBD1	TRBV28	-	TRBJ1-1	TGTGCCAGTACCCCCAGGGGGGTGATCACTGAAGCTTTCTTT	CASTPRGVITEAFF
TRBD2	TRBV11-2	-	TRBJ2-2	TGTGCCAGCAGTTCGGGACTAGCGGAAGCAACGAACACCGGGGGGCTGTCTTTT	CASSSGLAEATNTGGLSF
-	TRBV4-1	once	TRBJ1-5	TGCGCCAGCAGCCAAGCCCAGGGTAGTAATCAGCCCCAATATTTT	CASSQAQGSNQPQYF
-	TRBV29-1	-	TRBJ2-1	TGCAGCGTTGAAGGTAAACACGGCTCCTACAATGAACATTTCTTC	CSVEGKHGSYNEHFF
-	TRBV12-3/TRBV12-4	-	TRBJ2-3	TGTGCCAGCAGTACTAAAGCGCGGCCCACAGATACGCAATATTTT	CASSTKARPTDTQYF